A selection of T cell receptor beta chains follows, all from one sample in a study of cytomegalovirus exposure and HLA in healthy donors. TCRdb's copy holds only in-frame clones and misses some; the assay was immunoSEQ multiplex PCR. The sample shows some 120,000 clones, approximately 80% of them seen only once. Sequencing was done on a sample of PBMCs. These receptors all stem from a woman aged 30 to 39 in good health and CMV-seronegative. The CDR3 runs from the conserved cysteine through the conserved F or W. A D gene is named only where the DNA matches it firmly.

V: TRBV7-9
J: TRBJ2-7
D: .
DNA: TGTTCCAGCAGCTTAACTAGCTTCGAGCAGTACTTC
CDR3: CSSSLTSFEQYF

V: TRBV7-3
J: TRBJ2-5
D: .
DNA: TGTGCCAGCAGCTTACAGGGGGAGACCCAGTACTTC
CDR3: CASSLQGETQYF

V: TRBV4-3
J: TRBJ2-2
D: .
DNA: TGCGCCAGCAGCCGAGACAGTTACGGGGAGCTGTTTTTT
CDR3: CASSRDSYGELFF

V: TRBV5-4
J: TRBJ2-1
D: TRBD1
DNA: TGTGCCAGCAGCCCGCCACCGGGACAGGAACTTTACAATGAGCAGTTCTTC
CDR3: CASSPPPGQELYNEQFF

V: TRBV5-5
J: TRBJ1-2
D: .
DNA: TGTGCCAGCAGCTTGGGGTCAGGGGCGAGTTATGGCTACACCTTC
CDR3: CASSLGSGASYGYTF

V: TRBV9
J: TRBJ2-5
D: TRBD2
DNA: TGTGCCAGCAGCGTAGCGGGAGGTGATACCACCCAAGAGACCCAGTACTTC
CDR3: CASSVAGGDTTQETQYF

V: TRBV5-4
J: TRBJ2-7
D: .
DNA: TGTGCCAGCAGCTCATTCTACGAGCAGTACTTC
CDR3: CASSSFYEQYF

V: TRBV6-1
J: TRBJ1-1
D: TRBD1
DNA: TGTGCCAGCACCCGGACAGGGGAGAGTACTGAAGCTTTCTTT
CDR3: CASTRTGESTEAFF

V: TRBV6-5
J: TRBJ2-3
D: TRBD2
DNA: TGTGCCAGCAGCCCTGGGGGGGCAGATACGCAGTATTTT
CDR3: CASSPGGADTQYF

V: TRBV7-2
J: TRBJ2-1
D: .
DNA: TGTGCCAGCAGCTTAGTTCCGAGGAATGAGCAGTTCTTC
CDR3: CASSLVPRNEQFF

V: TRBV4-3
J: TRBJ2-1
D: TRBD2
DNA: TGCGCCAGCAGCCAATACCCAGCGGGAGATGAGCAGTTCTTC
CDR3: CASSQYPAGDEQFF

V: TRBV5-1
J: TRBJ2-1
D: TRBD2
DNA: TGCGCCAGCAGCCCTCTTGCTAGCGGGAGTATTAATGAGCAGTTCTTC
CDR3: CASSPLASGSINEQFF